This entry concerns a single T cell receptor (beta chain). No antigen is known for it. Preterm samples came from extremely preterm deliveries at about 22-28 weeks. Pregnancies with fetal demise were excluded. The sample holds sorted live naive CD8+ CD45RA+CCR7+ T cells. About 19,000 to 110,000 naive CD8+ T cells were sorted per sample. The length of the CDR3 is 13 residues. Trimming removed 7 bases at V and 0 bases at J, with 8 bases between. The germline gives CDR1 ENHRY, CDR2 SYGVKD. These data come from a study of naive CD8 T cells in extremely preterm neonates. General study results and limits: Preterm neonates had significantly lower iChao1 richness than other age groups. Relative to older groups, preterm infants had shorter, less trimmed CDR3s with fewer N additions.

Here immunoSEQ multiplex PCR was the method, and the copy in TCRdb shows in-frame clones only, minus some. The table lists around 23,000 clones, around 88% of them singletons. The genes are TRBV10-3 and TRBJ2-3; D may be TRBD2 (6 bases). This TCR was recovered from a boy who was born preterm. Specimen: naive CD8+ T cells from cord blood. In DNA form, the CDR3 reads TGTGCCATCACCGGGACTAGCACAGATACGCAGTATTTT. It yields the protein CAITGTSTDTQYF.